This T cell receptor beta chain emerged from a study of human thymus T cells. The CDR3 loop spans 13 amino acids. Germline-derived CDR1 and CDR2 are SGHAT and FQNNGV. Profiling relied on immunoSEQ multiplex PCR, and the TCRdb table lists in-frame clones only, not all of them. The sample consists of tens of thousands of clones, approximately 95% of them appearing once. Study-level points and caveats: Use of V and J genes seemed skewed within the thymic and blood repertoires.

Regarding this clone: Its antigen is still unknown. Germline is not matched at one junction end, which may reflect a read error.

The V gene is TRBV11-2, the J gene TRBJ2-1; D is uncertain. The sequencing sample was made of blood. The TCR comes from a boy under two years old with a congenital heart defect but otherwise immunologically healthy. The CDR3 loop is CTSSLEVIAEQFF. CDR3 sequence (DNA): TGTACCAGCAGCTTAGAAGTTATCGCGGAACAGTTCTTC.